This T cell receptor beta chain was captured by sequencing in a study of blood T cell repertoires in COVID-19. Study-level background: The samples span acute and convalescent COVID-19 from the United States, Italy and Spain. Sample material is recorded as cDNA or gDNA derived from T cells, B-cell-depleted T cells, or PBMCs.

As processed by the authors: Scientists estimated how many nucleated cells there were by amplifying reference gene primers. Sequencing was performed with immunoSEQ multiplex PCR; in TCRdb, only in-frame clones are kept and a portion is missing. Clone size and V and J calls were adopted from that table, with D and trimming inferred from the DNA. Of fewer than 110,000 clones in the sample, approximately 91% were seen once. Material for sequencing was peripheral blood. The source of this sequence is a man between 50 and 59 years old with acute or convalescent COVID-19.

As DNA, the CDR3 is TGTGCCAGCTCACCAATATCGCAGAAGAACACTGAAGCTTTCTTT. This translates into CASSPISQKNTEAFF. The chain uses TRBV18 and TRBJ1-1; D is unclear. Germline V gives CDR1 KGHSH, CDR2 LQKENI. V lost 2 bases to trimming and J lost 1 base, with 11 bases between them. The CDR3 extends over 15 amino acids.